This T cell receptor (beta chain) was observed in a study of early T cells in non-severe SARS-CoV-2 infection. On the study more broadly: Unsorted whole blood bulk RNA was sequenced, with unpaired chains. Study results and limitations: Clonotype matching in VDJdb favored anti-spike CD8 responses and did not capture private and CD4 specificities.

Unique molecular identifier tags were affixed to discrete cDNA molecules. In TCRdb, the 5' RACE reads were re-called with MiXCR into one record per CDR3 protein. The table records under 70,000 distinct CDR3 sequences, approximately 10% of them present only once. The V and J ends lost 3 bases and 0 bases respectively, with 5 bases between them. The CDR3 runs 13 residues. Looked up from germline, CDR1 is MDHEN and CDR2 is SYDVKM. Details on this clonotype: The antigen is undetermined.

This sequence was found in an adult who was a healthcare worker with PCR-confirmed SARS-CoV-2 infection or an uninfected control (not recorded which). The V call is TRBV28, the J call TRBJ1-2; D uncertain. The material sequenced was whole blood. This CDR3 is CASSFKANYGYTF. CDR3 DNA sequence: TGTGCCAGCAGTTTTAAGGCTAACTATGGCTACACCTTC.